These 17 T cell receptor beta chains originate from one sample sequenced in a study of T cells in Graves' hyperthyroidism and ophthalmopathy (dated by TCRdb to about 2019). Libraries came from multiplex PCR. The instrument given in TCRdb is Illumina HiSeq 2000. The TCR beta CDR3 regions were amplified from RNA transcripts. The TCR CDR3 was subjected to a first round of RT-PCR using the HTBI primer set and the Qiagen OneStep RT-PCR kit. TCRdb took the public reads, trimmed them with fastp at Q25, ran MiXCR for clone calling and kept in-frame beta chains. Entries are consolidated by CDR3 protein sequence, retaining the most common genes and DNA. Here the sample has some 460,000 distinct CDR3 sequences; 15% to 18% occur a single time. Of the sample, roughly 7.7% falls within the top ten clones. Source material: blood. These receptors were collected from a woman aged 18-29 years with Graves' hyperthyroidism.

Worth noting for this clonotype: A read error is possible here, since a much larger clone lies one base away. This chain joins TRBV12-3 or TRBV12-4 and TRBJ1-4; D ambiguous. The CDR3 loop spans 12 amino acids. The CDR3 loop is CASSLSGEKLLF. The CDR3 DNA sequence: TGTGCCAGCAGTTTGAGCGGTGAAAAACTGCTTTTT.

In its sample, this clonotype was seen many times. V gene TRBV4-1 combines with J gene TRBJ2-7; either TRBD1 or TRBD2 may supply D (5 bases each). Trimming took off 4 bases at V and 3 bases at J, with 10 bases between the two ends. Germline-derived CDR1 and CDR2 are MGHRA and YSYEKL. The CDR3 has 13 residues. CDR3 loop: CASSRTGLYEQYF. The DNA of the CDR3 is TGCGCCAGCAGCCGCACGGGGCTCTACGAGCAGTACTTC.

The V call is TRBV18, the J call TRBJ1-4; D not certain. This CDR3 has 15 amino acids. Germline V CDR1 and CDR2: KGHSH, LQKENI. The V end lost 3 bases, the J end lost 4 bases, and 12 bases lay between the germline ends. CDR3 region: CASSPQVLYNEKLFF. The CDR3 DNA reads TGTGCCAGCTCACCCCAGGTCCTTTATAATGAAAAACTGTTTTTT.

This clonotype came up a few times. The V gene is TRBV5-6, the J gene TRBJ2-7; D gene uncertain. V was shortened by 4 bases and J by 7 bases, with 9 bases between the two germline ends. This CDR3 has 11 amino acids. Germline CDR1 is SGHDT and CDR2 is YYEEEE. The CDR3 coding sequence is TGTGCCAGCAGCCGGCTTCGGGAGCAGTACTTC. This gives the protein CASSRLREQYF.

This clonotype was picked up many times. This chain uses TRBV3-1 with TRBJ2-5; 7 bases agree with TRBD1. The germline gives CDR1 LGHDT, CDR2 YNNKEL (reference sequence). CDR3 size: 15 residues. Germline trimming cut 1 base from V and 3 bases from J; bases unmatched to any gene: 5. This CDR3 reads CASSQGIGGEETQYF. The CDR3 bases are TGTGCCAGCAGCCAAGGGATAGGGGGCGAAGAGACCCAGTACTTC.

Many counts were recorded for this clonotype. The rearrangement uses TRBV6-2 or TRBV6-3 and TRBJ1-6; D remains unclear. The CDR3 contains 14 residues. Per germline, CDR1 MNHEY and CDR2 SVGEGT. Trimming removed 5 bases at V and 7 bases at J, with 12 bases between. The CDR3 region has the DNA TGTGCCAGCAGTAAAGGATTTGACAATTCACCCCTCCACTTT. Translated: CASSKGFDNSPLHF.

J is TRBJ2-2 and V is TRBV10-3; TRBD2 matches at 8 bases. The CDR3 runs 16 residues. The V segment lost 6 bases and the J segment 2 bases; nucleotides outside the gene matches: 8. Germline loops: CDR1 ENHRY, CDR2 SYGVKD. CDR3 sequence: CAISERGLGNTGELFF. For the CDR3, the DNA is TGTGCCATCAGCGAGCGGGGACTAGGAAACACCGGGGAGCTGTTTTTT.

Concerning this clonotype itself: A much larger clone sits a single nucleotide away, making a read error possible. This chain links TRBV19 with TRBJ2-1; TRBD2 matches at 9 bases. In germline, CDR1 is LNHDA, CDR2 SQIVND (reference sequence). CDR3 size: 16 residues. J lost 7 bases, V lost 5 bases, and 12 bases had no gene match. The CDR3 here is CASSVQASGIKNEQFF. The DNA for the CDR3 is TGTGCCAGTAGTGTCCAGGCTAGCGGGATCAAAAATGAGCAGTTCTTC.

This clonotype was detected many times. The DNA of the CDR3 is TGTGCCACCAGTGACCTCGGGACGGCCAATGAGCAGTTCTTC. This codes for CATSDLGTANEQFF. The chain couples TRBV24-1 to TRBJ2-1, with D perhaps TRBD1 or TRBD2 (5 bases each). There are 14 residues in the CDR3. V lost 4 bases and J lost 6, with 12 bases in between. Germline V gene sequence: CDR1 KGHDR, CDR2 SFDVKD.

CDR3 coding DNA: TGTGCCAGCAAGAAGGGATACACCGGGGAGCTGTTTTTT. It is translated as CASKKGYTGELFF. This chain links TRBV28 with TRBJ2-2, with no clear D. Trimming took off 7 bases at V and 3 bases at J, with 9 bases between the two ends. This CDR3 is 13 amino acids long. The germline V gene encodes CDR1 MDHEN and CDR2 SYDVKM.

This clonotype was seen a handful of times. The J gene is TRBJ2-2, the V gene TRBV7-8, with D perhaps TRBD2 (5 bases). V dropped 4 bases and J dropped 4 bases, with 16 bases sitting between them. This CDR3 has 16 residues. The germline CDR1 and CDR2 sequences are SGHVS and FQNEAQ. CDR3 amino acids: CASSSRAQAGTGELFF. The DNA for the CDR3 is TGTGCCAGCAGCTCAAGGGCCCAGGCGGGCACCGGGGAGCTGTTTTTT.

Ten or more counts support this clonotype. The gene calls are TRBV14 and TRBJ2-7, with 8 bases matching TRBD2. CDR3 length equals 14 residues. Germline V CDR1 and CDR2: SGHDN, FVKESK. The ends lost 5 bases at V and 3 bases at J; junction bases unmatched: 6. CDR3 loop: CASSFVAGIYEQYF. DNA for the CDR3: TGTGCCAGCAGCTTCGTAGCGGGAATCTACGAGCAGTACTTC.

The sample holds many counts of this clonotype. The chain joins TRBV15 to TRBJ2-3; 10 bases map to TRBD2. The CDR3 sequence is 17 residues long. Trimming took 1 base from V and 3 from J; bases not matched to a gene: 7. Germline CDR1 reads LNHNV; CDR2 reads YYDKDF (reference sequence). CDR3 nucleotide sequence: TGTGCCACCAGCAGAGCGTACGGACTAGCGGAGACAGATACGCAGTATTTT. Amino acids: CATSRAYGLAETDTQYF.

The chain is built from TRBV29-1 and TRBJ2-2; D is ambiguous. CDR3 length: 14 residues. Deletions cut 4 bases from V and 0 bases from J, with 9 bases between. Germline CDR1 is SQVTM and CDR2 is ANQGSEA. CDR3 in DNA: TGCAGCGTTGCAGAGCCCGCGAACACCGGGGAGCTGTTTTTT. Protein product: CSVAEPANTGELFF.

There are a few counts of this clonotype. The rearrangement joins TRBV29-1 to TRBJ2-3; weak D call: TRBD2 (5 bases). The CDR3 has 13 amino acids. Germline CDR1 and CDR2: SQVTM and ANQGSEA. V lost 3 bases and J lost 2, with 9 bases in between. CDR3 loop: CSVDPSFTDTQYF. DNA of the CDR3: TGCAGCGTTGACCCTAGCTTCACAGATACGCAGTATTTT.

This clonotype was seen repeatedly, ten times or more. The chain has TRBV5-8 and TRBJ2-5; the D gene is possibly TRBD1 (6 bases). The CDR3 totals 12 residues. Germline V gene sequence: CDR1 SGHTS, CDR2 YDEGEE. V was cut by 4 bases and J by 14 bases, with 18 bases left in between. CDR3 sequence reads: CASSPERGNLYF. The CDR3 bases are TGTGCCAGCAGCCCGGAGAGGGGGAACTTATACTTC.

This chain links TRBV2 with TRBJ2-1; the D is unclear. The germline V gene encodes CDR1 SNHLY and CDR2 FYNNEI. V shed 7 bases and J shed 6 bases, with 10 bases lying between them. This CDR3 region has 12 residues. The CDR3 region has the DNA TGTGCCAGCACCCCAAGCCTCAATGAGCAGTTCTTC. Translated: CASTPSLNEQFF.